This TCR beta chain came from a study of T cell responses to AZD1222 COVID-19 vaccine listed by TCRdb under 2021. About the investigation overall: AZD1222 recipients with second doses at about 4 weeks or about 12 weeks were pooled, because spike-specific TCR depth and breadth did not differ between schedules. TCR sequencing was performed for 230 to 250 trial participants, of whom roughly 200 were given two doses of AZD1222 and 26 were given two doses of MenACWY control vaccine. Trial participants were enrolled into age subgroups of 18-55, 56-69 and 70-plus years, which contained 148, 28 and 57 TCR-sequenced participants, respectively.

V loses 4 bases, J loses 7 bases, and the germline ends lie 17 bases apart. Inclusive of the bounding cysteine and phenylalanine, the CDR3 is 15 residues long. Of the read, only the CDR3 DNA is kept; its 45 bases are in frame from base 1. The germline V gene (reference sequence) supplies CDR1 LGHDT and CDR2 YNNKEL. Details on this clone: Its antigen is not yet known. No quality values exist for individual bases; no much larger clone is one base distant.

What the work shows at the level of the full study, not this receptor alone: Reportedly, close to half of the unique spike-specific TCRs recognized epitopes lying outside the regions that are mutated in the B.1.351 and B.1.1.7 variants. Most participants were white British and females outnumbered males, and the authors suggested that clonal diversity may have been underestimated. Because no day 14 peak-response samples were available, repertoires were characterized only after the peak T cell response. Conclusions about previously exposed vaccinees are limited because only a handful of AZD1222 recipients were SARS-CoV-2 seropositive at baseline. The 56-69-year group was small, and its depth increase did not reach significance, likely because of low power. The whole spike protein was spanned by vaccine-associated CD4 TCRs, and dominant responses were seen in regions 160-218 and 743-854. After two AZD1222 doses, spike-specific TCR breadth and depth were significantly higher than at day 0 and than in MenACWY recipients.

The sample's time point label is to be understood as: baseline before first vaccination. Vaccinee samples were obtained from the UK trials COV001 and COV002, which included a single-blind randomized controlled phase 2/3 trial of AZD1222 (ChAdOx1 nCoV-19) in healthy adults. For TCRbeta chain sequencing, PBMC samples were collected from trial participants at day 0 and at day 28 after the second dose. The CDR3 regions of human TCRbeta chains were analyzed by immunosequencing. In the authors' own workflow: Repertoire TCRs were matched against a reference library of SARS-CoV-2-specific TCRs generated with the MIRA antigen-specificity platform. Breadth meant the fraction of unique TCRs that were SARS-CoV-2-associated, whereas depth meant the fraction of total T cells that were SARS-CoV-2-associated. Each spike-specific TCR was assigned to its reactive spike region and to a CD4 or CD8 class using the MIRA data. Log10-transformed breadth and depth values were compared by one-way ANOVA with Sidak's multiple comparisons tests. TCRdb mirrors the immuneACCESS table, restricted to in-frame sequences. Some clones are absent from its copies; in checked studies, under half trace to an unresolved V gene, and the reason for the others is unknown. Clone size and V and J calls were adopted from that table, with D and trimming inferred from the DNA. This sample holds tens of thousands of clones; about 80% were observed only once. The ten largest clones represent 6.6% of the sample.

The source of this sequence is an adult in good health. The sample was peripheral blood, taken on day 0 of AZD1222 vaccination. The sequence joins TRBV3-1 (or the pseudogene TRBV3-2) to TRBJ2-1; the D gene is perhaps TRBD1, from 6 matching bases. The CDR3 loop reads CASSLQGQAANEQFF. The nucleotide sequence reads TGTGCCAGCAGCCTACAGGGACAAGCGGCGAATGAGCAGTTCTTC.